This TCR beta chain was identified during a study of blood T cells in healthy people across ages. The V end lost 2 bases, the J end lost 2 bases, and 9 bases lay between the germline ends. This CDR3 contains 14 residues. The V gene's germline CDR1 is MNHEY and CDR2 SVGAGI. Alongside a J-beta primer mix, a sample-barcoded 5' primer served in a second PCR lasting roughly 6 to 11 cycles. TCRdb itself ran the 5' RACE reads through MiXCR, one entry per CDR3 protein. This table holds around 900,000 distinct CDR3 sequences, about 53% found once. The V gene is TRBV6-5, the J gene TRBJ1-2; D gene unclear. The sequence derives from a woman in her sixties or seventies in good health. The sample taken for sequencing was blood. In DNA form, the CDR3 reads TGTGCCAGCAGTTACAACAGCTACAACTATGGCTACACCTTC. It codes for CASSYNSYNYGYTF.